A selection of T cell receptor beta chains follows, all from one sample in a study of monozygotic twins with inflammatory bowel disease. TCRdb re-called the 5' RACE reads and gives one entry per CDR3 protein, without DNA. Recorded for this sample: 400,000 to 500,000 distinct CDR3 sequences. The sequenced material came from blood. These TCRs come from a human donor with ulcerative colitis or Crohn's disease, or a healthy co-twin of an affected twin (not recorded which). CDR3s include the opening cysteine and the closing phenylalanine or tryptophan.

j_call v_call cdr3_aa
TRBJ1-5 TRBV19 CASSIQEGVGNQPQHF
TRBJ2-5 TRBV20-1 CSAPLTINWYQETQYF
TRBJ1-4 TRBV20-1 CSAYQGSEKLFF
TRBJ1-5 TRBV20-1 CSASNRPNQPQHF
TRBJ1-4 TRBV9 CASSVGGVKTNEKLFF
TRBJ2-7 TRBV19 CASTDRDTLSSCEQYF
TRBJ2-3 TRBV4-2 CASSRERVAYTQYF
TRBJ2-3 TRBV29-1 CSVDTISTDTQYF
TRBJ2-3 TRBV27 CASSRLPGHLRATDTQYF
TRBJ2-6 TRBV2 CASNPHGPGANVLTF
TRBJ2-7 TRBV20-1 CSASGPGGSEQYF
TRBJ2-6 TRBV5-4 CASSLGDSSRGRGANVLTF
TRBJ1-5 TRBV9 CASSVTGDSNQPQHF
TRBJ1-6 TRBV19 CASRSGGGSYNSPLHF
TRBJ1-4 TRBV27 CASSLNGDWGEKLFF
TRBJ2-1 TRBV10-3 CAISEGGRAAEQFF
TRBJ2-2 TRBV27 CASSSPDRPYTGELFF
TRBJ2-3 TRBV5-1 CASSLFAVLSTDTQYF
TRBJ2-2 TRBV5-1 CASSTQGENTGELFF
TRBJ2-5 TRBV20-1 CSARDVQETQYF
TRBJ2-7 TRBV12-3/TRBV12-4 CASRFTGTYEQYF
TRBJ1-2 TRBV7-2 CASRNGYGYTF
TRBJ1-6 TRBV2 CASRTGQGNSPLHF
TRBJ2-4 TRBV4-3 CASSQDWGGVTKNIQYF
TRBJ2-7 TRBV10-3 CAITKEQGTYEQYF
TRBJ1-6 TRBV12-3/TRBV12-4 CASSSVTGWNSPLHF
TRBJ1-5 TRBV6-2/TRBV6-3 CASSFRLLQPQHF
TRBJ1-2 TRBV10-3 CAISESMGSNYGYTF
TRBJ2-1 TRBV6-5 CASSYRQRDEQFF
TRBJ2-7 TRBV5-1 CASSGERDNPYEQYF
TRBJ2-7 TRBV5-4 CASSQRQGGYEQYF
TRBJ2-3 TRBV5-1 CASSPRRRSSTDTQYF
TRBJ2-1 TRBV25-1 CASRGANEQFF
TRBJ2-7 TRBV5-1 CASSLVASGGASSYEQYF
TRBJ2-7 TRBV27 CASSPGQPYEQYF
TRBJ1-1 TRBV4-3 CASSQEGRGANTEAFF
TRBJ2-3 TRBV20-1 CSENLGSTDTQYF
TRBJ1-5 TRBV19 CASSFVGNFDQPQHF
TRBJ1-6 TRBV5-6 CASSPGLPNSPLHF
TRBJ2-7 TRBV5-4 CASSFNSYEQYF
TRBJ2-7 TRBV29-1 CSVAPGGNYEQYF
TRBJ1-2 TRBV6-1 CASRRQGGSYGYTF
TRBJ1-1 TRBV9 CASSEITGGEYSAFF
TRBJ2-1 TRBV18 CASSPPNRLSGGVGQFF
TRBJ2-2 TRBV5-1 CASSLLLAGNTGELFF
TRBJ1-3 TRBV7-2 CASSLVGGGRNTIYF
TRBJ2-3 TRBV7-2 CASSLALAADTQYF
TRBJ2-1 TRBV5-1 CASSDGQGYNEQFF
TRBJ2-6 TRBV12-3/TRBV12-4 CASSLRGANVLTF
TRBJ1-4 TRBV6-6 CASSYQQGGEKLFF
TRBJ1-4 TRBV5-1 CASTQRGNEKLFF
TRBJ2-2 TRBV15 CATSRELTGDLFF
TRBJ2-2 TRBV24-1 CATSDTSGRAKVGELFF
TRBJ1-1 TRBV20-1 CSARDQGTGDTEAFF
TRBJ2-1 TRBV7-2 CASSFGGGVYEQFF
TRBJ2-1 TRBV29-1 CSTGLAGPYNEQFF
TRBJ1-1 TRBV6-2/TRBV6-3 CASSFRQGGVLNTEAFF
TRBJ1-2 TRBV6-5 CASSYSATGGYGYTF
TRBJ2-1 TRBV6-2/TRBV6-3 CASRREGGYNEQFF